This TCR beta chain emerged from a study of T cells after posttransplantation cyclophosphamide. This clone was seen repeatedly, ten times or more. Its antigen is still unknown. Study conclusions and caveats: Later blood repertoires were often dominated by clones from the donor CD8+ memory compartment. After PTCy, TRB diversity resembled that of CNI/methotrexate controls.

Assay: immunoSEQ multiplex PCR; the TCRdb copy retains only in-frame clones and omits some. This sample comprises 25,000 to 30,000 clones, none seen once only. Germline V gives CDR1 SGHKS, CDR2 YYEKEE (reference sequence). The V and J ends lost 2 bases and 8 bases, in that order; junction bases with no gene match: 3. This CDR3 is built from 12 residues. The material sequenced was PBMCs. The rearrangement links TRBV5-5 to TRBJ1-1; 7 nucleotides line up with TRBD1. The receptor was derived from a woman aged 55-69 years in good health, CMV-negative, and a related stem cell transplant donor. CDR3 sequence (DNA): TGTGCCAGCAGCTTCCTGGACAGGGAAGCTTTCTTT. It encodes CASSFLDREAFF.